Described below is a single T cell receptor (beta chain) sequence and its context. Its antigen remains unidentified. This specimen comes from a study of lymphopenia after photon versus proton radiotherapy. The CDR3 extends over 15 amino acids. Germline loops: CDR1 MNHNY, CDR2 SVGAGI (reference sequence). V was clipped by 4 bases and J by 8 bases, with 17 bases between them. Study-level findings and limits: A bigger post-nadir fall in TCR diversity correlated inversely with survival time in deceased patients. After lymphocyte nadir, photon-treated repertoires showed oligoclonal expansion, especially CD8+ Temra.

Sequencing was performed with immunoSEQ multiplex PCR; in TCRdb, only in-frame clones are kept and a portion is missing. The sample yields tens of thousands of clones, 94% seen once. The clonotype comes from a woman aged 50 to 60 with cholangiocarcinoma. The source material was peripheral blood, sampled from a patient treated with photon-based radiotherapy. The chain is built from TRBV6-6 and TRBJ1-4, with a possible D match to TRBD1 (6 bases). The CDR3 DNA sequence: TGTGCCAGCAGTTGGGATAACAGGGTGGACGAAAAACTGTTTTTT. Protein sequence: CASSWDNRVDEKLFF.